The rows below give T cell receptor beta chains drawn from one sample of a study of CD8 T cells in seronegative destructive rheumatoid arthritis. Sequenced by immunoSEQ multiplex PCR; TCRdb stores in-frame clones only, minus some. The sample has more than 10,000 clones, 80% to 85% seen once. Sequences were obtained from CD8+ T cells from blood. The receptors here all came from a woman between 25 and 49 years old with seronegative destructive rheumatoid arthritis. CDR3s leave out the opening cysteine and the closing phenylalanine or tryptophan. The order of the fields is J gene, V gene, CDR3 length, CDR3 protein.

TRBJ2-2,TRBV5-1,13,ASSLGQGNTGELF
TRBJ1-2,TRBV5-1,14,ASSLGQGASGYGYT
TRBJ1-2,TRBV7-9,12,ASSDQGQVRGYT
TRBJ2-1,TRBV20-1,9,SARFVSVQF
TRBJ1-1,TRBV5-1,13,ASSLAQGMNTEAF
TRBJ1-2,TRBV4-1,13,ASNSLMGSRYGYT
TRBJ1-1,TRBV14,12,ASSQGRGRTEAF
TRBJ2-4,TRBV7-8,14,ASSTRDSPRRNIQY
TRBJ1-5,TRBV4-1,14,ASSQVGDSLNQPQH
TRBJ2-2,TRBV9,13,ASSVGGTVTGELF
TRBJ1-5,TRBV9,13,ASSVGGQNNQPQH
TRBJ2-5,TRBV5-1,15,ASSRQGLAGGQETQY
TRBJ1-1,TRBV19,10,ASSSLGSEAF
TRBJ1-2,TRBV5-1,12,ASSLDTRVYGYT
TRBJ2-7,TRBV9,12,ASSVDFGEYEQY
TRBJ1-4,TRBV5-4,11,ASSLRHPGKTV
TRBJ2-5,TRBV7-8,14,ASSLAGGGASETQY
TRBJ2-5,TRBV7-9,13,ASSFPGGVQETQY
TRBJ2-2,TRBV7-9,11,ASSWEVTGELF
TRBJ1-5,TRBV6-1,11,ASTTGEAEPQH
TRBJ2-1,TRBV7-3,13,ASSAPGGSYNEQF
TRBJ1-4,TRBV28,12,ASSPRGSNEKLF
TRBJ2-7,TRBV7-8,12,ASSFNAGGYEQY
TRBJ1-6,TRBV6-1,16,ASSEEVPTRGFYSPLH
TRBJ1-6,TRBV6-1,12,ASRPRDSSAPLH
TRBJ1-4,TRBV6-5,12,ASSYGAGEGKLF
TRBJ1-2,TRBV7-6,14,ASSLTAPAPNYGYT
TRBJ2-3,TRBV18,14,ASSPARDRNTDTQY
TRBJ1-6,TRBV11-2,13,ASSLDREGNSPLH
TRBJ1-1,TRBV5-4,12,ASSLDLPDTEAF
TRBJ2-5,TRBV4-1,12,ASSQGRLAGAQY
TRBJ1-5,TRBV28,13,ASRDLTGPYQPQH
TRBJ1-1,TRBV6-5,14,ASSSLGQGLETEAF
TRBJ2-5,TRBV4-1,12,ASSPDRVGETQY
TRBJ2-2,TRBV7-9,14,ASTSPGTLNTGELF
TRBJ1-6,TRBV27,12,ASSFTGGDSPLH
TRBJ2-7,TRBV5-1,13,ASSLRGQAAYEQY
TRBJ1-1,TRBV11-2,11,ASSFHLQFEAF
TRBJ2-5,TRBV29-1,13,SVEGRGGAGETQY
TRBJ2-2,TRBV19,12,ASSTTGNTGELF
TRBJ1-2,TRBV6-5,12,ASGNRGQNYGYT
TRBJ2-1,TRBV28,14,ASNGRTGVYQDEQF
TRBJ1-4,TRBV4-1,14,ASSLGDSRNNEKLF
TRBJ2-3,TRBV13,13,ASSAGLAGVDTQY
TRBJ1-6,TRBV5-1,14,ASSFYGQGVDSPLH
TRBJ2-1,TRBV2,13,ASSDGRGVDNEQF
TRBJ1-5,TRBV28,12,ASSLRPSGQPQH
TRBJ1-5,TRBV2,14,ASSEIVGSKNQPQH
TRBJ2-1,TRBV19,13,ASSISGTGYNEQF
TRBJ1-2,TRBV7-9,12,ASSPTGVNYGYT
TRBJ1-2,TRBV30,13,AWSLDSYSYYGYT
TRBJ2-7,TRBV19,12,ASSIAGASYEQY
TRBJ2-3,TRBV10-3,18,AISEPPTSGGGFSTDTQY
TRBJ2-1,TRBV7-8,13,ASSKRGGSGNEQF
TRBJ2-5,TRBV6-1,13,ASSEGTLVVETQY